The source of this T cell receptor (beta chain) is a study of human T cells and chemical hapten exposure. Overall study results and limits: Alopecia affected the donors, so their immune response may differ from healthy people's. Those TCRs sitting above 1 in 1000 frequency stayed the same with DPC sensitization.

The germline V and J ends were trimmed by 2 bases and 12 bases, with 14 bases remaining between them. CDR3 length equals 14 residues. The germline CDR1 and CDR2 sequences are LGHDT and YNNKEL (reference sequence). As to time point: patch test 2, 6 weeks after DPC sensitization. This sample's treatment: therapeutic diphenylcyclopropenone sensitization with weekly scalp DPC. Every donor had alopecia and was 18 to 70 years old; all were suitable for DPC. As concerns this clonotype: Its cognate antigen is unknown.

Per the authors' pipeline: Per sample, the median was around 96,000 TCRs, with values from roughly 23,000 to 640,000. TCRdb fed the RACE reads into MiXCR, producing one record per CDR3 protein. The V and J calls come from TCRdb's annotation, not from the publication. The repertoire consists of approximately 92,000 distinct CDR3 sequences, with approximately 10% occurring once and the leading ten covering 2.5% to 4%. This chain links TRBV3-1 with TRBJ1-6, with a tentative D call TRBD1 (6 bases). The specimen was whole blood, collected in connection with sensitization to the hapten diphenylcyclopropenone (DPC). This TCR was recovered from a woman in her thirties or forties with alopecia areata. Some clones in this sample may be carry-over from other donors' samples. This CDR3 reads CASSQTRQVLPLHF. In nucleotides, the CDR3 is TGTGCCAGCAGCCAAACCCGACAGGTTTTACCCCTCCACTTT.